This TCR beta chain emerged from a study of beta chain features in type 1 diabetes. Study-wide background: No patient-donor differences in age, gender, total cells or subset yield. Study-wide points: Shortening that was moderate but significant affected the TCRB CDR3s of Type 1 diabetes patients in all four CD4+ subsets.

Reverse transcribing all isolated RNA meant expressed TCRB transcripts were sequenced. This table comes from immunoSEQ multiplex PCR, and its TCRdb copy is limited to in-frame clones, with some not included. The sample has around 330,000 clones, approximately 10% seen once; the top ten hold about 0.015%. This clone turned up a few times. Its antigen is not known. Germline CDR1 MGHDK, CDR2 SYGVNS. Trimming cost V 4 bases and J 5 bases, with 14 bases left between them. The CDR3 consists of 14 residues. V and J are TRBV25-1 and TRBJ1-2; D perhaps matches TRBD1 (5 bases). The receptor's source is a woman in her thirties in good health. Sequencing was done on a sample of naive CD4+ T cells from blood. The CDR3 DNA is TGTGCCAGCAGTGCCACAGGTTTATGGTATGGCTACACCTTC. Its protein is CASSATGLWYGYTF.